The 2 T cell receptor beta chains reported below all come from one sample, sequenced in a study of OX40 agonist ivuxolimab in advanced cancers. This table comes from immunoSEQ multiplex PCR, and its TCRdb copy is limited to in-frame clones, with some not included. The sample yields over 60,000 clones, around nine tenths seen once. The source material was CD4+ or CD8+ T cells sorted from blood, sampled in a trial of the OX40 agonist ivuxolimab. These receptors were taken from an adult with an advanced solid tumor such as melanoma, head and neck, liver or kidney cancer.

V and J are TRBV7-2 and TRBJ2-3; maybe TRBD2 (5 bases). Germline V CDR1 and CDR2: SGHTA, FQGNSA. The germline V and J ends were trimmed by 5 bases and 0 bases, with 12 bases remaining between them. The CDR3 is 15 residues long. CDR3 in DNA: TGTGCCAGCAGCCGGGAACAAACTAGCACAGATACGCAGTATTTT. This gives the protein CASSREQTSTDTQYF.

This chain uses TRBV6-6 with TRBJ2-7, with TRBD2 as a possible D gene (5 bases). Per germline, CDR1 MNHNY and CDR2 SVGAGI (reference sequence). Trimming stripped 3 bases from V and 2 bases from J, with 11 bases between. The CDR3 is 14 residues long. Here the CDR3 DNA reads TGTGCCAGCAGTTATTTCGGGAACACCTACGAGCAGTACTTC. This sequence encodes CASSYFGNTYEQYF.